Below are 27 T cell receptor beta chains sequenced from a single sample in a study of PD-1 blockade in classical Hodgkin lymphoma. Stated time point: cycle 4 day 1 (C4D1), after less than seven weeks of nivolumab. Following autologous stem cell transplantation, relapse occurred in every patient, and exposure to brentuximab vedotin varied. Sequencing was performed with immunoSEQ multiplex PCR; in TCRdb, only in-frame clones are kept and a portion is missing. The data show some 93,000 clones, 78% seen once. This specimen was peripheral blood mononuclear cells (PBMCs), taken before the fourth cycle of nivolumab. Receptors were obtained from a human donor with classical Hodgkin lymphoma.

This clone showed up just a few times. J is TRBJ2-2 and V is TRBV7-9; no firm D call. The germline CDR1 and CDR2 sequences are SEHNR and FQNEAQ (reference sequence). Trimming left V 6 bases short and J 5 bases short, with 7 bases between. This CDR3 comprises 12 residues. As DNA, the CDR3 is TGTGCCAGCAGTCCAGAAACCGGGGAGCTGTTTTTT. It translates to CASSPETGELFF. The full variable domain, completed using reference TRBV7-9 and TRBJ2-2, is DTGVSQNPRHKITKRGQNVTFRCDPISEHNRLYWYRQTLGQGPEFLTYFQNEAQLEKSRLLSDRFSAERPKGSFSTLEIQRTEQGDSAMYLCASSPETGELFFGEGSRLTVL.

The chain couples TRBV6-6 to TRBJ2-7; D call uncertain. Germline V CDR1 and CDR2: MNHNY, SVGAGI (reference sequence). The CDR3 totals 13 residues. V was trimmed by 5 bases and J by 1 base, leaving 9 bases between them. CDR3 residues: CASSPPASYEQYF. The CDR3 nucleotides are TGTGCCAGCAGTCCTCCAGCGTCCTACGAGCAGTACTTC.

The V gene is TRBV7-2, the J gene TRBJ2-2, with D perhaps TRBD2 (6 bases). This CDR3 region has 18 residues. V shed 1 base and J shed 6 bases, with 21 bases lying between them. Per germline, CDR1 SGHTA and CDR2 FQGNSA. The DNA of the CDR3 is TGTGCCAGCAGCTTAGGCCTTGGAGGGATTTCAGAGGCCGGGGAGCTGTTTTTT. This gives the protein CASSLGLGGISEAGELFF.

V gene TRBV6-1 combines with J gene TRBJ1-1; 9 positions agree with TRBD1. CDR3 length: 14 amino acids. Losses at the gene ends were 4 bases for V and 6 bases for J; bases not matched to a gene: 6. Germline V gene lookup returns CDR1 MNHNS and CDR2 SASEGT. For the CDR3, the DNA is TGTGCCAGCAGTGCTCTCTGGACAGGGGCTGAAGCTTTCTTT. Translation gives CASSALWTGAEAFF.

A remark on this clone: The junction differs from germline at one of its ends, possibly a read error. The rearrangement joins TRBV18 to TRBJ1-2, with D maybe TRBD1 (5 bases). CDR1 and CDR2 (germline): KGHSH, LQKENI. This CDR3 region has 12 residues. CDR3 loop: CASSPPGLLALF. In DNA, the CDR3 is TGTGCCAGCTCACCTCCGGGACTCCTGGCCCTCTTC.

The chain uses TRBV6-5 and TRBJ2-4; D remains unclear. The V end lost 3 bases, the J end lost 0 bases, and 9 bases lay between the germline ends. The CDR3 covers 15 residues. Germline V gives CDR1 MNHEY, CDR2 SVGAGI. In DNA form, the CDR3 reads TGTGCCAGCAGTTATAGACAATCAGCCAAAAACATTCAGTACTTC. Translated, it gives CASSYRQSAKNIQYF.

This chain connects TRBV5-1 to TRBJ1-2; D possibly corresponds to TRBD1 (5 bases). The CDR3 is 14 amino acids. In germline, CDR1 is SGHRS, CDR2 YFSETQ. V lost 0 bases and J 8 bases, leaving 14 bases between the germline ends. This chain's CDR3 is CASSLDGGAEGYTF. The CDR3 DNA reads TGCGCCAGCAGCTTGGATGGAGGGGCGGAAGGCTACACCTTC.

This chain connects TRBV29-1 to TRBJ1-1; no clear D. The CDR3 is made up of 13 amino acids. V gave up 6 bases and J gave up 1 base, with 12 bases separating them. The V gene's germline CDR1 is SQVTM and CDR2 ANQGSEA. CDR3: CSVSMERNTEAFF. The DNA of the CDR3 is TGCAGCGTCTCCATGGAGCGGAACACTGAAGCTTTCTTT.

V is TRBV6-5 and J is TRBJ2-3; TRBD2 matches 10 bases. CDR1 MNHEY and CDR2 SVGAGI come from the germline V gene. V gave up 6 bases and J gave up 5 bases; unmatched junction bases: 5. The CDR3 sequence is 14 residues long. CDR3 nucleotide sequence: TGTGCCAGCAGAAGCGGGGGGGCGGGAGATACGCAGTATTTT. Translation gives CASRSGGAGDTQYF.

The chain links TRBV12-5 to TRBJ2-7; 8 nucleotides align to TRBD1. J was trimmed by 2 bases and V by 1 base; bases with no gene match: 1. CDR3 length equals 14 residues. From germline, CDR1 is LGHNT and CDR2 FRNRAP. CDR3 amino acids: CASGLGTGTYEQYF. DNA for the CDR3: TGTGCTAGTGGTTTGGGGACAGGGACCTACGAGCAGTACTTC.

The sample holds many counts of this clone. This sequence joins TRBV19 and TRBJ1-1; D remains unclear. V lost 6 bases to trimming and J lost 3 bases, with 11 bases between them. Germline-derived CDR1 and CDR2 are LNHDA and SQIVND (reference sequence). The CDR3 sequence is 13 residues long. This chain's CDR3 is CASRLKVDTEAFF. The CDR3 coding sequence is TGTGCCAGTAGGCTTAAGGTGGACACTGAAGCTTTCTTT.

As for this clone: Other DNA sequences from this sample encode an identical CDR3 as well. This CDR3 reads CASSYSMGSNQPQHF. CDR3 DNA: TGTGCCAGCAGTTACTCGATGGGCAGCAATCAGCCCCAGCATTTT. The chain carries TRBV6-6 and TRBJ1-5, with D unclear. Germline CDR1 reads MNHNY; CDR2 reads SVGAGI (reference sequence). The V end was cut by 0 bases, the J end by 1 base, with 7 bases between. This CDR3 comprises 15 residues.

V and J are TRBV4-2 and TRBJ1-4; D unresolved. The CDR3 is made up of 16 amino acids. The V end lost 0 bases, the J end lost 5 bases, and 13 bases lay between the germline ends. Germline V CDR1 and CDR2: LGHNA, YNFKEQ. The CDR3 is CASSQDWTRGNEKLFF. The CDR3 region has the DNA TGTGCCAGCAGCCAAGATTGGACCCGAGGGAATGAAAAACTGTTTTTT.

The chain employs TRBV6-5 and TRBJ1-2; 8 bases map to TRBD1. The length of the CDR3 is 13 residues. Trimming removed 2 bases from V and 9 bases from J; junction bases left unmatched: 5. Germline V gives CDR1 MNHEY, CDR2 SVGAGI. CDR3 region: CASSYLDRDSYTF. Here the CDR3 DNA reads TGTGCCAGCAGTTACCTGGACAGGGATAGCTACACCTTC.

The chain joins TRBV6-6 to TRBJ2-7; 7 nucleotides match TRBD1. Germline V gives CDR1 MNHNY, CDR2 SVGAGI (reference sequence). Germline trimming cut 8 bases from V and 3 bases from J; bases unmatched to any gene: 4. CDR3 length equals 12 residues. This CDR3 is CASRQGVYEQYF. In nucleotides, the CDR3 is TGTGCCAGCCGACAGGGCGTCTACGAGCAGTACTTC.

This chain uses TRBV28 with TRBJ1-2; D not certain. Germline V gene lookup returns CDR1 MDHEN and CDR2 SYDVKM. V was trimmed by 3 bases and J by 4 bases, leaving 15 bases between them. This CDR3 spans 15 amino acids. The CDR3 sequence: CASSFWPKDSYGYTF. CDR3 bases: TGTGCCAGCAGTTTTTGGCCGAAGGATTCCTATGGCTACACCTTC.

The chain combines TRBV27 with TRBJ2-3, with 11 bases aligning to TRBD2. The V and J ends lost 8 bases and 0 bases, in that order; junction bases with no gene match: 4. Germline V CDR1 and CDR2: MNHEY, SMNVEV (reference sequence). The length of the CDR3 is 15 residues. The CDR3 loop is CASSRLAGSTDTQYF. The CDR3 coding sequence is TGTGCCAGCTCCCGACTAGCGGGGAGCACAGATACGCAGTATTTT.

The chain carries TRBV7-6 and TRBJ2-1, with TRBD2 matching over 14 bases. The J segment lost 7 bases and the V segment lost 1 base, leaving 12 bases of the junction unmatched. Germline V lookup: CDR1 SGHVS, CDR2 FNYEAQ. The CDR3 loop spans 19 amino acids. The CDR3 protein is CASSLEGLRTSGRWNEQFF. The CDR3 region has the DNA TGTGCCAGCAGCTTAGAGGGACTACGGACTAGCGGGAGGTGGAATGAGCAGTTCTTC.

As concerns this clone: A read error may produce the germline difference seen at one junction end. The chain is built from TRBV5-4 and TRBJ2-7; D is tentatively TRBD1 or TRBD2 (5 bases each). Per germline, CDR1 SGHNT and CDR2 YYREEE (reference sequence). The CDR3 is 13 amino acids. The CDR3 DNA follows: TGTGCCAGCAGCCTCGGGGCCTCCGACGAGCAGTACTTC. The encoded protein is CASSLGASDEQYF. Full variable domain (remainder filled in from reference TRBV5-4 and TRBJ2-7): ETGVTQSPTHLIKTRGQQVTLRCSSQSGHNTVSWYQQALGQGPQFIFQYYREEENGRGNFPPRFSGLQFPNYSSELNVNALELDDSALYLCASSLGASDEQYFGPGTRLTVT.

This chain links TRBV19 with TRBJ2-7; D gene ambiguous. Germline CDR1 reads LNHDA; CDR2 reads SQIVND (reference sequence). V was trimmed by 11 bases and J by 1 base, leaving 12 bases between them. This CDR3 contains 12 residues. In DNA, the CDR3 is TGTGCCCAGTACTGGCTTTCCTACGAGCAGTACTTC. Protein: CAQYWLSYEQYF.

CDR3: CASSMDREYEQYF. CDR3 coding DNA: TGTGCCAGTAGTATGGACAGGGAGTACGAGCAGTACTTC. The chain carries TRBV19 and TRBJ2-7; 8 nucleotides agree with TRBD1. The CDR3 contains 13 residues. The trim removed 3 bases at V and 4 bases at J, leaving 2 bases unmatched. Germline lookup yields CDR1 LNHDA and CDR2 SQIVND (reference sequence).

This clone was counted only a few times. The chain joins TRBV30 to TRBJ1-1; tentative D call: TRBD1 (5 bases). Per the germline V gene, CDR1 is GTSNPN and CDR2 is SVGIG (reference sequence). V gave up 2 bases and J gave up 2 bases, with 9 bases separating them. CDR3 size: 13 residues. DNA of the CDR3: TGTGCCTGGAGTTTGGACATAAACACTGAAGCTTTCTTT. This translates into CAWSLDINTEAFF.

Only a few counts were recorded for this clone. Other DNA sequences of this sample code for an identical CDR3. The V gene is TRBV7-9, the J gene TRBJ1-5, with D hard to call. Per the germline V gene, CDR1 is SEHNR and CDR2 is FQNEAQ (reference sequence). The CDR3 spans 12 residues. The ends were cut back, 2 bases at V and 7 bases at J, with 6 bases in the middle. CDR3 amino acids: CASSLLGQPQHF. CDR3 nucleotide sequence: TGTGCCAGCAGCTTACTTGGGCAGCCCCAGCATTTT.

This clone was seen a few times. The chain uses TRBV30 and TRBJ2-3, with D unresolved. Germline CDR1 reads GTSNPN; CDR2 reads SVGIG (reference sequence). This CDR3 has 12 amino acids. V was shortened by 3 bases and J by 2 bases, with 6 bases between the two germline ends. This CDR3 is CAWRGFTDTQYF. Written as DNA, the CDR3 is TGTGCCTGGAGGGGGTTCACAGATACGCAGTATTTT.

The rearrangement uses TRBV9 and TRBJ2-2, with TRBD1 as a possible D gene (6 bases). Germline V gene lookup returns CDR1 SGDLS and CDR2 YYNGEE. V gave up 0 bases and J gave up 6 bases, with 9 bases separating them. There are 14 residues in the CDR3. The DNA of the CDR3 is TGTGCCAGCAGCGTAGACCCAGGGGCCGGGGAGCTGTTTTTT. This translates into CASSVDPGAGELFF.

This chain joins TRBV2 and TRBJ1-1; 7 bases match TRBD1. The V gene end was trimmed by 2 bases and the J gene end by 7 bases; junction bases not matched to a gene: 7. Looked up from germline, CDR1 is SNHLY and CDR2 is FYNNEI. The CDR3 is 14 amino acids. The CDR3 is CASSEIPGQVEAFF. CDR3 DNA: TGTGCCAGCAGTGAAATTCCCGGACAGGTTGAAGCTTTCTTT.

This clone is a singleton in its sample. The V call is TRBV7-2, the J call TRBJ1-1; D unresolved. Germline V CDR1 and CDR2: SGHTA, FQGNSA. Trimming took 4 bases from V and 6 from J, leaving 21 bases between them. The length of the CDR3 is 16 residues. CDR3 DNA: TGTGCCAGCAGCTACTACTCAGGACCCTCCGGACCTGAAGCTTTCTTT. Encoded protein: CASSYYSGPSGPEAFF.